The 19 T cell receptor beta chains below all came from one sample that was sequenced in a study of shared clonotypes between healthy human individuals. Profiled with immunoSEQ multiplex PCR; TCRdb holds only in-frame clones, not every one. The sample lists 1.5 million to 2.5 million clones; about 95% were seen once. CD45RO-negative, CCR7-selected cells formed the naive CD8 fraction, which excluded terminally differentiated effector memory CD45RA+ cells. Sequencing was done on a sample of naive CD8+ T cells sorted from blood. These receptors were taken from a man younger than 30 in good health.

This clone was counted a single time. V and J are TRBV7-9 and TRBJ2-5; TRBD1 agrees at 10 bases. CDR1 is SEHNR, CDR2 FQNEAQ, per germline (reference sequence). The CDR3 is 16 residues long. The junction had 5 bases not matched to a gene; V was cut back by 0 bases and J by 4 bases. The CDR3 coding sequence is TGTGCCAGCAGCTTAGCGGGACAGGGGACGAGAGAGACCCAGTACTTC. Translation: CASSLAGQGTRETQYF. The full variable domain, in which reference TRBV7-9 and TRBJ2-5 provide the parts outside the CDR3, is DTGVSQNPRHKITKRGQNVTFRCDPISEHNRLYWYRQTLGQGPEFLTYFQNEAQLEKSRLLSDRFSAERPKGSFSTLEIQRTEQGDSAMYLCASSLAGQGTRETQYFGPGTRLLVL.

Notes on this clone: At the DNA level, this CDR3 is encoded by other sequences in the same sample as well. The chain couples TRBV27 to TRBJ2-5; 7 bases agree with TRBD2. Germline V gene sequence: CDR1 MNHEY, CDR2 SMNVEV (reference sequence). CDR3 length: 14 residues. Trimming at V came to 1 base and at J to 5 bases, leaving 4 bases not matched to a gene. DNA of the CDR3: TGTGCCAGCAGTTTATGGGGGGGTGAGGAGACCCAGTACTTC. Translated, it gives CASSLWGGEETQYF.

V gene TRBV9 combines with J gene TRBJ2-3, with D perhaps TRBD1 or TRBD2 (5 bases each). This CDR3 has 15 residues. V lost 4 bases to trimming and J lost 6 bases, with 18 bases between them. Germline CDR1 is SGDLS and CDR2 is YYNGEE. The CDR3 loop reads CASSLGAGARDTQYF. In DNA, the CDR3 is TGTGCCAGCAGCTTAGGGGCCGGGGCCAGGGATACGCAGTATTTT.

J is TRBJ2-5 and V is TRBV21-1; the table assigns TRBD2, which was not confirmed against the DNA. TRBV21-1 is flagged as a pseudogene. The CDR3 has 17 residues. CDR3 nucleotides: TGTGCCAGCAGCAAAGTTACGTTTAGCGGGAAACAAGAGACCCAGTACTTC. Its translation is CASSKVTFSGKQETQYF.

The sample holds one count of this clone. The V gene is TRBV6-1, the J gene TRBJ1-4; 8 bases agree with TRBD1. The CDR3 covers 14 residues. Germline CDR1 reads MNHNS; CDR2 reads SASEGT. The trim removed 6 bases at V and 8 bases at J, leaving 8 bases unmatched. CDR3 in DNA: TGTGCCAGCAGACGACAGGGGAGCTTCGAAAAACTGTTTTTT. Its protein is CASRRQGSFEKLFF.

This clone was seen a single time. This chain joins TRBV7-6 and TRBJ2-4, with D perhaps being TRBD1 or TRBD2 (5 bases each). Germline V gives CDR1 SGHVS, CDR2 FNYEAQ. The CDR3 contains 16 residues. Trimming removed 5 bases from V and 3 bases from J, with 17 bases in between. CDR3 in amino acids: CASSPDPGTDKNIQYF. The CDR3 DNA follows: TGTGCCAGCAGCCCAGACCCCGGGACCGACAAAAACATTCAGTACTTC.

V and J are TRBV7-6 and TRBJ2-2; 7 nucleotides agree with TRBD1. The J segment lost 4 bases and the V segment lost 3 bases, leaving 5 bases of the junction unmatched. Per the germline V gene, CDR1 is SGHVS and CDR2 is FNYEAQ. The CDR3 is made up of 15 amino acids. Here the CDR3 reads CASSLETGSTGELFF. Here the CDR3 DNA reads TGTGCCAGCAGCTTGGAGACAGGGTCCACCGGGGAGCTGTTTTTT.

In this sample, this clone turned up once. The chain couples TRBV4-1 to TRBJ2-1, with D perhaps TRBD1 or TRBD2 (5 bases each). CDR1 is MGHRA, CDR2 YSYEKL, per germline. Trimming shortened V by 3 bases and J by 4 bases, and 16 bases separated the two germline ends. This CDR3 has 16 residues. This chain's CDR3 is CASSQEERTGYNEQFF. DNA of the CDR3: TGCGCCAGCAGCCAGGAGGAGAGAACAGGTTACAATGAGCAGTTCTTC.

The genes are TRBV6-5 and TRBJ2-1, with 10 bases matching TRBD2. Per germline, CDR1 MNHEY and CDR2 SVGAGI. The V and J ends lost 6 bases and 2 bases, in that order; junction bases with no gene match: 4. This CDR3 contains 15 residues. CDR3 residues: CASRRTSGTYNEQFF. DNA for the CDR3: TGTGCCAGCAGAAGGACTAGCGGAACCTACAATGAGCAGTTCTTC.

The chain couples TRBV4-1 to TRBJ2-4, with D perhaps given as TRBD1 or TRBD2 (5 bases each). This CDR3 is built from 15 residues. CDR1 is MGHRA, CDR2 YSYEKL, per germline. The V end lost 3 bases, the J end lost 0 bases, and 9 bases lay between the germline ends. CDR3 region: CASSQGVPAKNIQYF. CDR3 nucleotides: TGCGCCAGCAGCCAGGGGGTACCAGCCAAAAACATTCAGTACTTC.

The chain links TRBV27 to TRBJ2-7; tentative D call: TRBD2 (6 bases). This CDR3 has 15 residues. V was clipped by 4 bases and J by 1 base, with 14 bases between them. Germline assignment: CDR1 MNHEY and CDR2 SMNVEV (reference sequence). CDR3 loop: CASSYLGGVSYEQYF. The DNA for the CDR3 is TGTGCCAGCAGTTACCTAGGCGGGGTTTCCTACGAGCAGTACTTC.

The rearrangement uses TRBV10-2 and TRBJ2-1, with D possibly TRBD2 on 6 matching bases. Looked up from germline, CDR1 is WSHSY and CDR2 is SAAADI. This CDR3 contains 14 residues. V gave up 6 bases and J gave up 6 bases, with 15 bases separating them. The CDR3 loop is CASSGGLAGNEQFF. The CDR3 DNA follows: TGCGCCAGCAGCGGGGGACTTGCAGGCAATGAGCAGTTCTTC.

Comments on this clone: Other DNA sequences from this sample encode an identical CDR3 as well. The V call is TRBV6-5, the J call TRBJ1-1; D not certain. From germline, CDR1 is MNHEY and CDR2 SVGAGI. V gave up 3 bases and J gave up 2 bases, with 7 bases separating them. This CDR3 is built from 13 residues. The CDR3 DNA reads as TGTGCCAGCAGTTATGGTACTAACACTGAAGCTTTCTTT. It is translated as CASSYGTNTEAFF.

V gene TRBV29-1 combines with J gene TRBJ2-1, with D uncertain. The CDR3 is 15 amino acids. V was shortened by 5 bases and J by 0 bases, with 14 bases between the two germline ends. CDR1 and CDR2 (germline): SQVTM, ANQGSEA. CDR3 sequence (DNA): TGCAGCGTTCACACAGAACGAAGCTCCTACAATGAGCAGTTCTTC. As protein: CSVHTERSSYNEQFF.

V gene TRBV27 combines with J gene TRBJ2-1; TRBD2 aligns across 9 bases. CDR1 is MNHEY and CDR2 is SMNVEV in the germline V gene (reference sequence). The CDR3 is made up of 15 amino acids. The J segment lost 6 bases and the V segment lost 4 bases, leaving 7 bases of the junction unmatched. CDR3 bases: TGTGCCAGCAGTTATTTAGCTAGCGGGGTCAATGAGCAGTTCTTC. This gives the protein CASSYLASGVNEQFF.

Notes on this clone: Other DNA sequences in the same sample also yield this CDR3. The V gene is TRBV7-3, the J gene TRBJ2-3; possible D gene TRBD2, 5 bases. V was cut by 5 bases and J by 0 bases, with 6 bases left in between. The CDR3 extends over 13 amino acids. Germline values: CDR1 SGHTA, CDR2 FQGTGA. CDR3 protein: CASSRDSTDTQYF. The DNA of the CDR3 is TGTGCCAGCAGCCGGGATAGCACAGATACGCAGTATTTT. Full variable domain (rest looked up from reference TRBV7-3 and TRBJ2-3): GAGVSQTPSNKVTEKGKYVELRCDPISGHTALYWYRQSLGQGPEFLIYFQGTGAADDSGLPNDRFFAVRPEGSVSTLKIQRTERGDSAVYLCASSRDSTDTQYFGPGTRLTVL.

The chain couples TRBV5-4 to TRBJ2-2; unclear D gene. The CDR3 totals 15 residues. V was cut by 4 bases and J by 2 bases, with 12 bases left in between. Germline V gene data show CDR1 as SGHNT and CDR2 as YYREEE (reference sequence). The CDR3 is CASSPTYFNTGELFF. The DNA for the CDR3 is TGTGCCAGCAGCCCTACTTACTTCAACACCGGGGAGCTGTTTTTT. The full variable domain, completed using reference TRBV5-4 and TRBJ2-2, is ETGVTQSPTHLIKTRGQQVTLRCSSQSGHNTVSWYQQALGQGPQFIFQYYREEENGRGNFPPRFSGLQFPNYSSELNVNALELDDSALYLCASSPTYFNTGELFFGEGSRLTVL.

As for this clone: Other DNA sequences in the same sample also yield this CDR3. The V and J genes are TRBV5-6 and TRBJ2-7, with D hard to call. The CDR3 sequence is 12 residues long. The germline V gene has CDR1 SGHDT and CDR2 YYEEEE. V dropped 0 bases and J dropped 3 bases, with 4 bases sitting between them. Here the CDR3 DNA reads TGTGCCAGCAGCTTGGGAGACTACGAGCAGTACTTC. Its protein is CASSLGDYEQYF. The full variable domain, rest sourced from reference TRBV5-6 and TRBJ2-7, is DAGVTQSPTHLIKTRGQQVTLRCSPKSGHDTVSWYQQALGQGPQFIFQYYEEEERQRGNFPDRFSGHQFPNYSSELNVNALLLGDSALYLCASSLGDYEQYFGPGTRLTVT.

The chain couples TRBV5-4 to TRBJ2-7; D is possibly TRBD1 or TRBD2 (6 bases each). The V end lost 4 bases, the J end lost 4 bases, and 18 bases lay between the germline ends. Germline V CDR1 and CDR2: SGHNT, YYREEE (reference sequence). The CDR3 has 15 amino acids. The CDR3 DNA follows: TGTGCCAGCAGCCTCAGGGTAGGGGGGATATACGAGCAGTACTTC. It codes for CASSLRVGGIYEQYF.